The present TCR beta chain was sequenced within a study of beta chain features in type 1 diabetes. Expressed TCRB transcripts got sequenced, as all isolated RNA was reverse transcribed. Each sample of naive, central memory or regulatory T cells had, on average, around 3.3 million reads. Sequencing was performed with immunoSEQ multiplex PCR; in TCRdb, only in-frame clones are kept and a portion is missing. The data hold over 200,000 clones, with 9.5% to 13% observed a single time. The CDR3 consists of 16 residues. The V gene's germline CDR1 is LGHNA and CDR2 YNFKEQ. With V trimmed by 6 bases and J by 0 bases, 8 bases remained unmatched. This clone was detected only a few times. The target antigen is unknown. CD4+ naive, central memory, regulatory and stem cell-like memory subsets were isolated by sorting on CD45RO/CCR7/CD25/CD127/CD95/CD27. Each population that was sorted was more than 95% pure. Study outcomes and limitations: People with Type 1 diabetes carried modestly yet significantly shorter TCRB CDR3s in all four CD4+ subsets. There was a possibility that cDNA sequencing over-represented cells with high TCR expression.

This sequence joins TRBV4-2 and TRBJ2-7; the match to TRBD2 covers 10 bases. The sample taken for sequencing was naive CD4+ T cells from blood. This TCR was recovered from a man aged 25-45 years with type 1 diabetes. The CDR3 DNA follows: TGTGCCAGCAGTCCACTAGCGGGGAGTTTCTCCTACGAGCAGTACTTC. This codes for CASSPLAGSFSYEQYF.